This entry lists 21 T cell receptor beta chains sequenced from one sample in a study of CD8 T cells in ankylosing spondylitis. TCRdb reprocessed the 5' RACE reads via MiXCR and lists one record per CDR3 protein. The table shows 250,000 to 300,000 distinct CDR3 sequences, with around 19% occurring only once. Sequencing was performed on blood, either unsorted or a sorted T cell fraction (not recorded which). Source of these receptors: a male donor with ankylosing spondylitis or in good health (not recorded which).

This clonotype has only a few counts. This chain uses TRBV6-5 with TRBJ2-2; tentative D call: TRBD1 (6 bases). The CDR3 has 14 amino acids. Germline V gives CDR1 MNHEY, CDR2 SVGAGI. The V end was cut by 0 bases, the J end by 10 bases, with 12 bases between. In nucleotides, the CDR3 is TGTGCCAGCAGTTACTCGGGCAGGGGCCTGGAGCTGTTTTTT. Its protein is CASSYSGRGLELFF.

The V gene is TRBV5-5, the J gene TRBJ2-2; 7 bases agree with TRBD2. The V gene end was trimmed by 0 bases and the J gene end by 0 bases; junction bases not matched to a gene: 2. Germline V gene sequence: CDR1 SGHKS, CDR2 YYEKEE (reference sequence). The CDR3 contains 16 residues. CDR3 amino acids: CASSLGDYPNTGELFF. In nucleotides, the CDR3 is TGTGCCAGCAGCTTGGGGGACTACCCGAACACCGGGGAGCTGTTTTTT. Variable domain in full (rest from reference TRBV5-5 and TRBJ2-2): DAGVTQSPTHLIKTRGQQVTLRCSPISGHKSVSWYQQVLGQGPQFIFQYYEKEERGRGNFPDRFSARQFPNYSSELNVNALLLGDSALYLCASSLGDYPNTGELFFGEGSRLTVL.

The chain couples TRBV12-3 or TRBV12-4 to TRBJ1-1; tentative D call: TRBD1 (6 bases). V lost 1 base and J 4 bases, leaving 10 bases between the germline ends. This CDR3 has 14 amino acids. The CDR3 loop is CASSLGAGATEAFF. The CDR3 bases are TGTGCCAGCAGTTTAGGCGCGGGGGCCACTGAAGCTTTCTTT.

This clonotype was counted a few times. This chain joins TRBV27 and TRBJ2-3; the D is unclear. Germline V gene data show CDR1 as MNHEY and CDR2 as SMNVEV (reference sequence). V lost 7 bases and J 0 bases, leaving 2 bases between the germline ends. The CDR3 runs 11 residues. CDR3 region: CASKSTDTQYF. CDR3 coding DNA: TGTGCCAGCAAGAGCACAGATACGCAGTATTTT.

V gene TRBV4-1 combines with J gene TRBJ2-7; 9 bases are a match to TRBD1. J lost 6 bases, V lost 4 bases, and 7 bases had no gene match. The CDR3 is made up of 14 amino acids. Germline V CDR1 and CDR2: MGHRA, YSYEKL. CDR3 DNA sequence: TGCGCCAGCAGCCTCAGGACAGGGGCCCCCGAGCAGTACGTC. It translates to CASSLRTGAPEQYV.

Regarding this clonotype: Given the absence of the conserved phenylalanine or tryptophan at the CDR3 end, a read error is likely. No DNA is shown, since the ends of the CDR3 on it are uncertain; the CDR3 is the one TCRdb lists. The J gene is TRBJ1-2, the V gene TRBV12-3 or TRBV12-4; the D call TRBD1 from the table was never checked on the DNA. The CDR3 totals 12 residues, both ends included. CDR3 region: CASSFGQGSPSL.

This clonotype was detected ten times or more. The chain is built from TRBV10-3 and TRBJ2-1; D tentatively reads TRBD1 or TRBD2 (5 bases each). Germline V gives CDR1 ENHRY, CDR2 SYGVKD. CDR3 length: 15 amino acids. The V and J ends lost 4 bases and 0 bases respectively, with 10 bases between them. The CDR3 DNA reads as TGTGCCATCAGTGGAGGGGATAGCTCCTACAATGAGCAGTTCTTC. As protein: CAISGGDSSYNEQFF.

This clonotype was recorded once. In DNA form, the CDR3 reads TGTGCCACCAGCAGAGATGTCAGGGGGCCAAGCACAGATACGCAGTATTTT. It yields the protein CATSRDVRGPSTDTQYF. The chain combines TRBV15 with TRBJ2-3; TRBD1 aligns across 8 bases. CDR1 and CDR2 (germline): LNHNV, YYDKDF (reference sequence). The J segment lost 0 bases and the V segment lost 0 bases, leaving 5 bases of the junction unmatched. This CDR3 spans 17 amino acids.

This sequence joins TRBV20-1 and TRBJ2-1; maybe TRBD2 (5 bases). CDR1 is DFQATT and CDR2 is SNEGSKA in the germline V gene (reference sequence). The CDR3 loop spans 12 amino acids. Trimming took off 6 bases at V and 7 bases at J, with 13 bases between the two ends. DNA for the CDR3: TGCAGTGCCCAGAGGAGGCGAAATGAGCAGTTCTTC. It codes for CSAQRRRNEQFF.

V gene TRBV7-2 combines with J gene TRBJ2-3; the D is unclear. The germline CDR1 and CDR2 sequences are SGHTA and FQGNSA. V was shortened by 5 bases and J by 7 bases, with 16 bases between the two germline ends. The CDR3 is made up of 14 amino acids. The DNA of the CDR3 is TGTGCCAGCAGCCAAGGACGGAACATAAATACGCAGTATTTT. Translation gives CASSQGRNINTQYF.

The V and J genes are TRBV5-6 and TRBJ2-2, with no clear D. The germline gives CDR1 SGHDT, CDR2 YYEEEE. The CDR3 loop spans 14 amino acids. Trimming took 5 bases from V and 3 from J, leaving 11 bases between them. The CDR3 coding sequence is TGTGCCAGCAGTAGGGTACAGTACACCGGGGAGCTGTTTTTT. Its translation is CASSRVQYTGELFF.

This clonotype was seen many times. J is TRBJ2-7 and V is TRBV5-4; maybe TRBD1 (6 bases). V lost 2 bases and J lost 2, with 11 bases in between. The CDR3 has 14 amino acids. Germline CDR1 reads SGHNT; CDR2 reads YYREEE (reference sequence). The CDR3 bases are TGTGCCAGCAGCTTACAGGGAGTCGCCTACGAGCAGTACGTC. Protein product: CASSLQGVAYEQYV.

This clonotype was picked up many times. J is TRBJ1-1 and V is TRBV12-3 or TRBV12-4; D is ambiguous. This CDR3 comprises 13 residues. V lost 2 bases, J lost 1 base, and 5 bases lay in between. The CDR3 coding sequence is TGTGCCAGCAGTTTAATCCGGAACACTGAAGCTTTCTTT. As protein: CASSLIRNTEAFF.

This clonotype has more than one count but fewer than ten. The chain uses TRBV20-1 and TRBJ2-7, with D possibly TRBD2 on 6 matching bases. V was cut by 6 bases and J by 3 bases, with 9 bases left in between. Per germline, CDR1 DFQATT and CDR2 SNEGSKA (reference sequence). The length of the CDR3 is 11 residues. The CDR3 nucleotides are TGCAGTGCAAAGACTAGCTACGAGCAGTACGTC. Translated: CSAKTSYEQYV.

This clonotype was counted a few times. The V gene is TRBV4-2, the J gene TRBJ1-1, with D possibly matching TRBD1 (6 bases). The germline V and J ends were trimmed by 0 bases and 3 bases, with 20 bases remaining between them. The CDR3 is 18 residues long. Per the germline V gene, CDR1 is LGHNA and CDR2 is YNFKEQ. The CDR3 coding sequence is TGTGCCAGCAGCCAAGATTTTATGGGGGGCAGGATGGACACTGAAGCTTTCTTT. Translating gives CASSQDFMGGRMDTEAFF.

This clonotype was observed at least ten times. J is TRBJ2-1 and V is TRBV6-5, with D possibly TRBD2 on 5 matching bases. V was clipped by 11 bases and J by 4 bases, with 18 bases between them. This CDR3 comprises 14 residues. Germline CDR1 is MNHEY and CDR2 is SVGAGI. CDR3 protein: CASSASDSYNEQFF. Here the CDR3 DNA reads TGTGCCTCCTCCGCGTCGGACTCTTACAATGAGCAGTTCTTC.

This clonotype was picked up a small number of times. The CDR3 nucleotides are TGTGCCAGCAAGGACAGGGGGCGAGATACGCAGTATTTT. It yields the protein CASKDRGRDTQYF. The chain uses TRBV2 and TRBJ2-3; 11 positions match TRBD1. From germline, CDR1 is SNHLY and CDR2 FYNNEI. The CDR3 extends over 13 amino acids. After removal of 7 bases from V and 5 bases from J, the junction contained 2 bases not matched to a gene.

Comment on this clonotype: This clone may be a read error of a much larger clone one base away. The chain combines TRBV29-1 with TRBJ2-5, with D possibly TRBD2 on 5 matching bases. The germline V gene has CDR1 SQVTM and CDR2 ANQGSEA. The CDR3 covers 16 residues. Trimming took 7 bases from V and 2 from J, leaving 23 bases between them. CDR3 in DNA: TGCAGCGACCGACGGTACACGGGAACACAACAAGAGACCCAGTACTTC. Encoded protein: CSDRRYTGTQQETQYF.

The chain recombines TRBV12-3 or TRBV12-4 with TRBJ1-1; 8 positions match TRBD1. J lost 6 bases, V lost 6 bases, and 9 bases had no gene match. CDR3 length: 14 residues. CDR3 amino acids: CASRDDRGSAEAFF. As DNA, the CDR3 is TGTGCCAGCAGGGACGACAGGGGAAGCGCTGAAGCTTTCTTT.

This clonotype was seen at least ten times. CDR3 protein: CATSDGSSYNEQFF. The CDR3 region has the DNA TGTGCCACCAGTGACGGGTCCTCCTACAATGAGCAGTTCTTC. The chain combines TRBV24-1 with TRBJ2-1, with D unclear. CDR1 and CDR2 from the germline V gene are KGHDR and SFDVKD. Deletions cut 4 bases from V and 0 bases from J, with 6 bases between. The CDR3 is 14 residues long.

This clonotype was seen only a few times. V and J are TRBV5-1 and TRBJ2-1, with no clear D. Germline-derived CDR1 and CDR2 are SGHRS and YFSETQ. Trimming took 4 bases from V and 9 from J, leaving 8 bases between them. The CDR3 runs 11 residues. CDR3 region: CASSSSVEQFF. In DNA form, the CDR3 reads TGCGCCAGCAGCAGTTCGGTTGAGCAGTTCTTC.